These 9 T cell receptor beta chains were sequenced from one sample in a study of blood T cell repertoires in COVID-19. Using immunoSEQ multiplex PCR, the repertoire was profiled, and TCRdb retains in-frame clones only, with some absent. The table lists around 300,000 clones, around 86% of them singletons. The sample taken for sequencing was peripheral blood. Receptors were obtained from a man aged 50 to 59 with active or convalescent COVID-19.

This clone was detected once. The V and J genes are TRBV5-4 and TRBJ2-3; 7 nucleotides line up with TRBD2. V lost 0 bases to trimming and J lost 4 bases; unmatched junction nucleotides: 8. The germline CDR1 and CDR2 sequences are SGHNT and YYREEE (reference sequence). There are 16 residues in the CDR3. The CDR3 sequence: CASSLATRRGADTQYF. As DNA, the CDR3 is TGTGCCAGCAGCTTGGCGACTAGACGGGGGGCAGATACGCAGTATTTT.

This chain links TRBV7-3 with TRBJ1-6; D not certain. Germline assignment: CDR1 SGHTA and CDR2 FQGTGA. V lost 1 base and J 9 bases, leaving 16 bases between the germline ends. The length of the CDR3 is 16 residues. The CDR3 sequence: CASSLIPAGLGSPLHF. In DNA, the CDR3 is TGTGCCAGCAGCTTAATCCCCGCAGGCCTGGGTTCACCCCTCCACTTT.

V usage is TRBV3-1 (or the pseudogene TRBV3-2) and J usage is TRBJ1-2, with D unresolved. This CDR3 has 12 amino acids. Germline values: CDR1 LGHDT, CDR2 YNNKEL (reference sequence). The V end was cut by 5 bases, the J end by 4 bases, with 8 bases between. The CDR3 DNA sequence: TGTGCCAGCAGCACCGAGGCCTATGGCTACACCTTC. Protein sequence: CASSTEAYGYTF.

As DNA, the CDR3 is TGTGCCAGCAGCCCCCCGGTTGGACTAGCGGGAGTAAGTGAGCAGTTCTTC. It codes for CASSPPVGLAGVSEQFF. This rearrangement joins TRBV5-4 to TRBJ2-1; TRBD2 matches 13 bases. Germline CDR1 SGHNT, CDR2 YYREEE (reference sequence). V lost 4 bases to trimming and J lost 9 bases; unmatched junction nucleotides: 13. CDR3 length equals 17 residues.

The rearrangement uses TRBV18 and TRBJ1-5, with no clear D. The germline V and J ends were trimmed by 6 bases and 4 bases, with 10 bases remaining between them. Germline V lookup: CDR1 KGHSH, CDR2 LQKENI. The CDR3 loop spans 13 amino acids. CDR3 protein: CASSEARNQPQHF. Here the CDR3 DNA reads TGTGCCAGCTCGGAGGCGAGAAATCAGCCCCAGCATTTT. Variable domain in full (rest from reference TRBV18 and TRBJ1-5): NAGVMQNPRHLVRRRGQEARLRCSPMKGHSHVYWYRQLPEEGLKFMVYLQKENIIDESGMPKERFSAEFPKEGPSILRIQQVVRGDSAAYFCASSEARNQPQHFGDGTRLSIL.

This rearrangement joins TRBV28 to TRBJ1-6, with unresolved D. The germline V and J ends were trimmed by 1 base and 6 bases, with 10 bases remaining between them. CDR1 and CDR2 (germline): MDHEN, SYDVKM. The CDR3 is made up of 15 amino acids. The CDR3, as DNA: TGTGCCAGCAGTTTATACCGCGGTTTTAATTCACCCCTCCACTTT. Protein sequence: CASSLYRGFNSPLHF.

CDR3 coding DNA: TGTGCCAGCAGCGTAGGGGGCGGGAGGGCCCTCAATGAGCAGTTCTTC. It is translated as CASSVGGGRALNEQFF. V usage is TRBV9 and J usage is TRBJ2-1; 9 nucleotides line up with TRBD2. Trimming at V came to 0 bases and at J to 6 bases, leaving 7 bases not matched to a gene. The CDR3 totals 16 residues. Germline V gene sequence: CDR1 SGDLS, CDR2 YYNGEE.

The chain links TRBV7-9 to TRBJ2-1; 10 nucleotides align to TRBD2. This CDR3 has 15 residues. Unmatched junction bases numbered 1, after V lost 0 bases and J lost 5 bases. Germline values: CDR1 SEHNR, CDR2 FQNEAQ (reference sequence). Here the CDR3 DNA reads TGTGCCAGCAGCTTAGCACTAGCGGGGAACAATGAGCAGTTCTTC. Encoded protein: CASSLALAGNNEQFF. The whole variable domain, remainder taken from reference TRBV7-9 and TRBJ2-1, is DTGVSQNPRHKITKRGQNVTFRCDPISEHNRLYWYRQTLGQGPEFLTYFQNEAQLEKSRLLSDRFSAERPKGSFSTLEIQRTEQGDSAMYLCASSLALAGNNEQFFGPGTRLTVL.

The chain recombines TRBV6-5 with TRBJ2-5; maybe TRBD2 (6 bases). The CDR3 is 14 amino acids. V shed 4 bases and J shed 5 bases, with 14 bases lying between them. Germline V gene data show CDR1 as MNHEY and CDR2 as SVGAGI. Written as DNA, the CDR3 is TGTGCCAGCAGTTTGACCGAGGCGGGGGAGACCCAGTACTTC. Translation gives CASSLTEAGETQYF.